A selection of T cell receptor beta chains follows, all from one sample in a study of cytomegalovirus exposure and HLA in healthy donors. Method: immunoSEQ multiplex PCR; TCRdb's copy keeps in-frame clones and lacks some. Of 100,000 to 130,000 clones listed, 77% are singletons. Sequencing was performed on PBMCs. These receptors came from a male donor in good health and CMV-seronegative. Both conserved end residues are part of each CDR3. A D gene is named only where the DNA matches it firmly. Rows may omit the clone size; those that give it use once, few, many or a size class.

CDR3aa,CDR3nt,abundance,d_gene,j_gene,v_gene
CASSEPGQAEEKLFF,TGTGCCAGCAGTGAACCGGGACAGGCGGAAGAAAAACTGTTTTTT,.,TRBD1,TRBJ1-4,TRBV6-1
CASSWSGPTGELFF,TGTGCCAGCAGTTGGTCAGGGCCTACCGGGGAGCTGTTTTTT,.,.,TRBJ2-2,TRBV6-6
CATSRSNRGHSYEQYF,TGTGCCACCAGCAGATCCAACAGGGGGCACTCCTACGAGCAGTACTTC,.,TRBD1,TRBJ2-7,TRBV15
CASSEVWRQTYNEQFF,TGTGCCAGCAGTGAAGTTTGGCGACAGACCTACAATGAGCAGTTCTTC,.,.,TRBJ2-1,TRBV6-1
CAWKGGGGATYEQYF,TGTGCCTGGAAAGGGGGTGGGGGGGCGACCTACGAGCAGTACTTC,.,.,TRBJ2-7,TRBV30
CASSLGGSLNTEAFF,TGCGCCAGCAGCTTGGGGGGCAGCTTGAACACTGAAGCTTTCTTT,once,.,TRBJ1-1,TRBV5-1
CASSQELAGGTDTQYF,TGTGCCAGCAGCCAAGAATTAGCGGGAGGCACAGATACGCAGTATTTT,.,TRBD2,TRBJ2-3,TRBV4-2
CASSYTNPEAFF,TGTGCCAGCAGTTATACAAACCCTGAAGCTTTCTTT,few,.,TRBJ1-1,TRBV28
CASSPSILLAGGQETQYF,TGTGCCAGCAGCCCGTCCATACTACTAGCGGGGGGGCAAGAGACCCAGTACTTC,.,TRBD2,TRBJ2-5,TRBV5-4
CASSQVQREQTYEQYF,TGCGCCAGCAGCCAAGTCCAGCGGGAGCAAACCTACGAGCAGTACTTC,.,TRBD2,TRBJ2-7,TRBV4-1
CASSGSGTSGLTGELFF,TGTGCCAGCAGCGGATCCGGGACTAGCGGGTTAACCGGGGAGCTGTTTTTT,.,TRBD2,TRBJ2-2,TRBV5-4
CASIDNSYEQYF,TGCGCCAGCATCGACAACTCCTACGAGCAGTACTTC,few,.,TRBJ2-7,TRBV5-1
CASSYPLAGADYGYTF,TGTGCCAGCAGCTACCCCCTAGCAGGGGCGGACTATGGCTACACCTTC,.,.,TRBJ1-2,TRBV7-8
CAWRAWDRAYEQYF,TGTGCCTGGAGAGCTTGGGACAGGGCATACGAGCAGTACTTC,.,TRBD1,TRBJ2-7,TRBV30
CAWSGTSNIEQYF,TGTGCCTGGTCCGGGACTAGTAATATCGAGCAGTACTTC,.,TRBD2,TRBJ2-7,TRBV30
CADRDRNDNEQFF,TGTGCCGACCGGGACAGGAACGACAATGAGCAGTTCTTC,.,TRBD1,TRBJ2-1,TRBV2
CASSPPLAGAYEQYF,TGTGCCAGCTCACCACCCCTAGCGGGGGCCTACGAGCAGTACTTC,.,TRBD2,TRBJ2-7,TRBV18
CASKTSGGSSYEQYF,TGTGCCAGCAAGACTAGCGGGGGGAGCTCCTACGAGCAGTACTTC,.,TRBD2,TRBJ2-7,TRBV27
CASSDQAANEQFF,TGTGCCAGCAGTGACCAAGCGGCCAATGAGCAGTTCTTC,few,.,TRBJ2-1,TRBV6-4
CASSYGDTYGYTF,TGTGCCAGCAGTTACGGGGACACTTATGGCTACACCTTC,.,.,TRBJ1-2,TRBV6-5
CASSRTGDSYNEQFF,TGTGCCAGCAGTCGGACGGGAGACTCCTACAATGAGCAGTTCTTC,.,.,TRBJ2-1,TRBV6-1
CASSQGASGALREQYF,TGCGCCAGCAGCCAAGGTGCTAGCGGGGCCCTCCGGGAGCAGTACTTC,few,TRBD2,TRBJ2-7,TRBV4-1
CAISESAGALYEQYF,TGTGCCATCAGTGAATCGGCGGGAGCACTCTACGAGCAGTACTTC,.,TRBD2,TRBJ2-7,TRBV10-3
CASSLGTGKGNEKLFF,TGTGCCAGCAGCTTAGGGACAGGGAAAGGGAATGAAAAACTGTTTTTT,once,TRBD1,TRBJ1-4,TRBV7-9
CASSPLAGGDEQYF,TGTGCCAGCTCTCCACTAGCGGGAGGCGACGAGCAGTACTTC,.,TRBD2,TRBJ2-7,TRBV18
CASSPRLAETQYF,TGTGCCAGCAGCCCCAGACTAGCCGAGACCCAGTACTTC,.,TRBD2,TRBJ2-5,TRBV7-6
CASSKTEIEQYF,TGTGCCAGCAGTAAGACAGAGATCGAGCAGTACTTC,.,.,TRBJ2-7,TRBV2
CSVVSGRDNTGELFF,TGTAGCGTTGTTAGCGGGAGGGACAACACCGGGGAGCTGTTTTTT,.,TRBD2,TRBJ2-2,TRBV29-1
CASSPGYRGFTEAFF,TGTGCCAGCTCACCAGGGTATAGGGGGTTCACTGAAGCTTTCTTT,once,.,TRBJ1-1,TRBV18
CASSLMAGGSTGELFF,TGCGCCAGCAGCTTGATGGCTGGGGGCTCCACCGGGGAGCTGTTTTTT,.,.,TRBJ2-2,TRBV5-1
CASSPSQKTYEQYF,TGTGCCAGCTCCCCCTCGCAGAAAACCTACGAGCAGTACTTC,.,.,TRBJ2-7,TRBV18
CASSPQASEQFF,TGTGCCAGCAGTCCTCAGGCCTCAGAGCAGTTCTTC,.,.,TRBJ2-1,TRBV27
CASSNPGLSTDTQYF,TGTGCCAGCAGCAATCCGGGACTTAGCACAGATACGCAGTATTTT,.,.,TRBJ2-3,TRBV11-3
CAWSSGTGDQPQHF,TGTGCCTGGAGCTCCGGGACAGGGGATCAGCCCCAGCATTTT,.,TRBD1,TRBJ1-5,TRBV30
CASSEGVSGNTIYF,TGTGCCAGCAGTGAAGGCGTATCTGGAAACACCATATATTTT,.,.,TRBJ1-3,TRBV6-1
CASSQIAGYEQYF,TGCGCCAGCAGCCAGATAGCTGGTTACGAGCAGTACTTC,.,.,TRBJ2-7,TRBV4-1
CTSSSVVHEQYF,TGTACCAGCAGCTCAGTCGTCCACGAGCAGTACTTC,once,.,TRBJ2-7,TRBV7-9
CASSLSYSTYEQYF,TGTGCCAGCAGTTTATCGTACAGTACCTACGAGCAGTACTTC,.,.,TRBJ2-7,TRBV27
CASSPGGRGTEAFF,TGTGCCAGCAGCCCAGGTGGCAGGGGGACTGAAGCTTTCTTT,.,TRBD1,TRBJ1-1,TRBV28
CASSSLVSRGLQPQHF,TGTGCCAGTAGTAGTTTGGTATCGAGGGGGTTGCAGCCCCAGCATTTT,few,.,TRBJ1-5,TRBV19
CASSPSSGRATGEQYF,TGCGCCAGCAGCCCTTCTAGCGGGAGGGCCACGGGTGAGCAGTACTTC,.,TRBD2,TRBJ2-7,TRBV4-1
CASRPPGQGYGYTF,TGTGCCAGCAGACCCCCGGGACAGGGCTATGGCTACACCTTC,.,TRBD1,TRBJ1-2,TRBV6-5
CASSKPPGNTIYF,TGTGCCAGCAGTAAGCCCCCTGGAAACACCATATATTTT,.,.,TRBJ1-3,TRBV6-5
CASSLGSPSGYGYTF,TGCGCCAGCAGCTTGGGGAGTCCAAGCGGCTATGGCTACACCTTC,.,.,TRBJ1-2,TRBV5-1
CASSPLRALNTGELFF,TGTGCCAGCTCACCGCTCAGGGCCCTGAACACCGGGGAGCTGTTTTTT,.,.,TRBJ2-2,TRBV18
CASSLRTGQGQPQHF,TGTGCCAGCAGTTTAAGGACAGGGCAAGGACAGCCCCAGCATTTT,.,TRBD1,TRBJ1-5,TRBV28
CASSSGTGGTGANVLTF,TGTGCCAGCAGTTCCGGGACAGGGGGAACTGGGGCCAACGTCCTGACTTTC,.,TRBD1,TRBJ2-6,TRBV27
CASSQGQQNTEAFF,TGTGCCAGCAGTCAGGGACAGCAGAACACTGAAGCTTTCTTT,.,TRBD1,TRBJ1-1,TRBV27
CASSGGGVAAPYNEQFF,TGTGCCAGCAGCGGGGGTGGGGTAGCGGCGCCTTACAATGAGCAGTTCTTC,.,.,TRBJ2-1,TRBV5-6
CASSLGPGEKLFF,TGTGCCAGCAGCTTAGGTCCAGGTGAAAAACTGTTTTTT,.,.,TRBJ1-4,TRBV11-3
CASSQDYGGRGTDTQYF,TGTGCCAGCAGCCAAGATTACGGCGGGAGGGGCACAGATACGCAGTATTTT,.,TRBD2,TRBJ2-3,TRBV4-2